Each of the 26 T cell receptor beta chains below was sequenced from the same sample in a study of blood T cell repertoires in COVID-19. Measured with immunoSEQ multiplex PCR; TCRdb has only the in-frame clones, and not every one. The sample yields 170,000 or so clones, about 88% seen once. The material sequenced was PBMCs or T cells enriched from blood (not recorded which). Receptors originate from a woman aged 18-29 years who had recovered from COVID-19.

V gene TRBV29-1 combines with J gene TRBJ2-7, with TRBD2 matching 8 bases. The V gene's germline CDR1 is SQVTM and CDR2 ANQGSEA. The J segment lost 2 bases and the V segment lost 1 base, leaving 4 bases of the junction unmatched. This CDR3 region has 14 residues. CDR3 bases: TGCAGCGTTGAAGGGACGGGAGGGACCTACGAGCAGTACTTC. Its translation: CSVEGTGGTYEQYF.

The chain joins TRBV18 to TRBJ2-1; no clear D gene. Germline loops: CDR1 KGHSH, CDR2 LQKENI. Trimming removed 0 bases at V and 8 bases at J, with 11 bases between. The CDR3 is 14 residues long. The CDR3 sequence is CASSPPSVAHEQFF. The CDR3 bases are TGTGCCAGCTCACCACCTTCGGTAGCCCATGAGCAGTTCTTC.

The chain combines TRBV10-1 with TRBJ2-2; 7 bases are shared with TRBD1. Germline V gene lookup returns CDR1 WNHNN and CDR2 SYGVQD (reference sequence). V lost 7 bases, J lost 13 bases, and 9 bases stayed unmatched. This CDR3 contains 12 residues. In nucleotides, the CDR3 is TGCGCCAGCATGGGATACAGGGGTGGGCTGTTTTTT. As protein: CASMGYRGGLFF.

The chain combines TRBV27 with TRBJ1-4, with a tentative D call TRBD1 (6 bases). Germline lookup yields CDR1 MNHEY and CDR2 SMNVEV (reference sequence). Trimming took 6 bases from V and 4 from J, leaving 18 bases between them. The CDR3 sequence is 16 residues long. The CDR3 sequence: CASSLKTGAGNEKLFF. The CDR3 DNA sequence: TGTGCCAGCAGCCTCAAGACAGGTGCGGGTAATGAAAAACTGTTTTTT.

CDR3 sequence reads: CASRISGSSYNEQFF. The CDR3 DNA sequence: TGTGCCAGCAGAATAAGCGGGAGCTCCTACAATGAGCAGTTCTTC. The rearrangement uses TRBV6-5 and TRBJ2-1; 8 nucleotides align to TRBD2. CDR3 length equals 15 residues. Trimming took 6 bases from V and 0 from J; bases not matched to a gene: 4. From germline, CDR1 is MNHEY and CDR2 SVGAGI.

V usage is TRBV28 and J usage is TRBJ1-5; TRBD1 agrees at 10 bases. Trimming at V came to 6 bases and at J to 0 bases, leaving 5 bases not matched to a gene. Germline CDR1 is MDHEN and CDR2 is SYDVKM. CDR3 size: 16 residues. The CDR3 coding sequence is TGTGCCAGCAGCCTGACAGGGGGCTATAGCAATCAGCCCCAGCATTTT. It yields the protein CASSLTGGYSNQPQHF.

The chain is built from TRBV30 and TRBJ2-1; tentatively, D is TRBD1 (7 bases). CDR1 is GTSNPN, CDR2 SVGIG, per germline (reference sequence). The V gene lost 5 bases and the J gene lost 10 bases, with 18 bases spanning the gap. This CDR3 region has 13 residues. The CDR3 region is CAWRTGGIWEQFF. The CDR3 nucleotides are TGTGCCTGGCGGACAGGAGGGATATGGGAGCAGTTCTTC.

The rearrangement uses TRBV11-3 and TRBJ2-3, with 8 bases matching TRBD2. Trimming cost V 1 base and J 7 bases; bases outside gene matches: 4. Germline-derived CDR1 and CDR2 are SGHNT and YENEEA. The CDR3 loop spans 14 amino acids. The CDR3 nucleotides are TGTGCCAGCAGCTTAGGACTAGCGCCTAATACGCAGTATTTT. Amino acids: CASSLGLAPNTQYF.

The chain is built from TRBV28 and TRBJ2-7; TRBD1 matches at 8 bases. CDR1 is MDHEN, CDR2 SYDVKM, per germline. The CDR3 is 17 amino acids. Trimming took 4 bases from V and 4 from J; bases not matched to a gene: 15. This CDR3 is CASSSQTGAPFPYEQYF. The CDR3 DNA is TGTGCCAGCAGTTCCCAGACAGGGGCCCCTTTTCCATACGAGCAGTACTTC.

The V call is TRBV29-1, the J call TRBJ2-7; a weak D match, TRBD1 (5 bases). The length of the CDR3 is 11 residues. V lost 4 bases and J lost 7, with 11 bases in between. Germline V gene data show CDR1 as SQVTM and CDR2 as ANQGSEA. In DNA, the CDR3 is TGCAGCGTTGTAAAGGGGCAAGAGCAGTACTTC. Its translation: CSVVKGQEQYF.

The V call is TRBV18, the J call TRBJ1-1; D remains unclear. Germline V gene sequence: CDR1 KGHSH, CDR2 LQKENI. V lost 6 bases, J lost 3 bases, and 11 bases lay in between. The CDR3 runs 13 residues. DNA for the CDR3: TGTGCCAGCTCCCAGGCTATGGACACTGAAGCTTTCTTT. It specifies CASSQAMDTEAFF. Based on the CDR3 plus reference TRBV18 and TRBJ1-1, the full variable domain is NAGVMQNPRHLVRRRGQEARLRCSPMKGHSHVYWYRQLPEEGLKFMVYLQKENIIDESGMPKERFSAEFPKEGPSILRIQQVVRGDSAAYFCASSQAMDTEAFFGQGTRLTVV.

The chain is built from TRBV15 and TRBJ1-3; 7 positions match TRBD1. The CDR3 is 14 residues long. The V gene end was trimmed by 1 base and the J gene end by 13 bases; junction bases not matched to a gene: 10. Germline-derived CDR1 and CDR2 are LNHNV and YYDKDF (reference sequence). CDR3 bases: TGTGCCACCAGCAGAGGCGGGACAGCTCCCCAAATATATTTT. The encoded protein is CATSRGGTAPQIYF. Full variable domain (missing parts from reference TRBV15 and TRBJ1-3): DAMVIQNPRYQVTQFGKPVTLSCSQTLNHNVMYWYQQKSSQAPKLLFHYYDKDFNNEADTPDNFQSRRPNTSFCFLDIRSPGLGDTAMYLCATSRGGTAPQIYFGEGSWLTVV.

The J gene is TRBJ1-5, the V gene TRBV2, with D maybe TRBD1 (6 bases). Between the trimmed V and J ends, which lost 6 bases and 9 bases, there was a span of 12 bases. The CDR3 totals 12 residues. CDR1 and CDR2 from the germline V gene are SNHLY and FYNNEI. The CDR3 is CASRDSVWPQHF. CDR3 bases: TGTGCCAGCAGGGACAGTGTATGGCCCCAGCATTTT.

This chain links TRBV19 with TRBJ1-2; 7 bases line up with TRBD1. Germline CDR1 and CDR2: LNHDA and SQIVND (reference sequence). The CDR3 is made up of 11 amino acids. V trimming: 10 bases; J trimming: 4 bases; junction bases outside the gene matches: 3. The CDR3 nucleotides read TGTGCCATCGGGACAGCCTATGGCTACACCTTC. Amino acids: CAIGTAYGYTF.

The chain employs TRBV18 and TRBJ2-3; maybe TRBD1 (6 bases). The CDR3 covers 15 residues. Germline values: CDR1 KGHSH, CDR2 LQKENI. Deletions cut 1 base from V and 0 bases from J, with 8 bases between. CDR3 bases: TGTGCCAGCTCACCACGACAGGCTAGCACAGATACGCAGTATTTT. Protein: CASSPRQASTDTQYF.

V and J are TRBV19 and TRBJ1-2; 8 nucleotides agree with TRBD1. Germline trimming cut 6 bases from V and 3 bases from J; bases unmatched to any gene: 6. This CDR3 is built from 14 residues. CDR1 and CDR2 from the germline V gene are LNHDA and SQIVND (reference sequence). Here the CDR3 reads CASSGQGEYYGYTF. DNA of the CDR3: TGTGCCAGTAGCGGACAGGGAGAATACTATGGCTACACCTTC. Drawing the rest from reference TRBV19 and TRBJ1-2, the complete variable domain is DGGITQSPKYLFRKEGQNVTLSCEQNLNHDAMYWYRQDPGQGLRLIYYSQIVNDFQKGDIAEGYSVSREKKESFPLTVTSAQKNPTAFYLCASSGQGEYYGYTFGSGTRLTVV.

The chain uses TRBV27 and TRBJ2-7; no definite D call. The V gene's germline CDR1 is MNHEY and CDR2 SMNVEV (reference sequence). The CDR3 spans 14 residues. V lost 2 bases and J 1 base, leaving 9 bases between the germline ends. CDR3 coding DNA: TGTGCCAGCAGTTTAGGTGGCATTTCCTACGAGCAGTACTTC. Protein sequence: CASSLGGISYEQYF.

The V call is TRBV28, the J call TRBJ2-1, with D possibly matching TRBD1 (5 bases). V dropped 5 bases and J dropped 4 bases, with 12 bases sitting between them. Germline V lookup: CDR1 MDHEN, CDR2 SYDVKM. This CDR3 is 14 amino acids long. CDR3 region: CASSPRTNYNEQFF. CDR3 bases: TGTGCCAGCAGTCCCCGGACAAATTACAATGAGCAGTTCTTC.

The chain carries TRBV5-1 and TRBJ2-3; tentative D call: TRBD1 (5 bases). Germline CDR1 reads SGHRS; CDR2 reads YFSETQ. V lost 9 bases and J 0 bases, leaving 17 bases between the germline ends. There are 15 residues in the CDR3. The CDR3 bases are TGCGCCACCACACCGCAGGGTATAAGCACAGATACGCAGTATTTT. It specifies CATTPQGISTDTQYF.

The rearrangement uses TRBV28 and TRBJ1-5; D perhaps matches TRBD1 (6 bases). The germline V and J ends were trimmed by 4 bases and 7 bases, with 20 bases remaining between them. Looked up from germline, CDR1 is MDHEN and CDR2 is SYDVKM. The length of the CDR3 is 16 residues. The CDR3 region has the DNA TGTGCCAGCAGTTCCCTACGGGACAACCCCCAACAGCCCCAGCATTTT. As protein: CASSSLRDNPQQPQHF.

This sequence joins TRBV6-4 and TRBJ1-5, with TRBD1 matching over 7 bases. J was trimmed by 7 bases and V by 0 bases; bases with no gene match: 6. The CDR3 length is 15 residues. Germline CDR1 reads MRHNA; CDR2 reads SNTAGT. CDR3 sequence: CASSDSGGLGQPQHF. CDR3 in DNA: TGTGCCAGCAGTGACTCAGGGGGCCTTGGACAGCCCCAGCATTTT.

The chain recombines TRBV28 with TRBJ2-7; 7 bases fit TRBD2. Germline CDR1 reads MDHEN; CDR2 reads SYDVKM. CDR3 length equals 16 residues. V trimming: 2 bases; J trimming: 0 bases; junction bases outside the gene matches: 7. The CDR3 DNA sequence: TGTGCCAGCAGTTTAGTGGCTAGCGGTAGCTCCTACGAGCAGTACTTC. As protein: CASSLVASGSSYEQYF.

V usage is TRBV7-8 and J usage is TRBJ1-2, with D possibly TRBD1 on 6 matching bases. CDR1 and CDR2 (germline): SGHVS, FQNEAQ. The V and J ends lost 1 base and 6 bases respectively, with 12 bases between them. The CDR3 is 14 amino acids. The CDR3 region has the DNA TGTGCCAGCAGCTTAGAACAGGGTTGGGATGGCTACACCTTC. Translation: CASSLEQGWDGYTF.

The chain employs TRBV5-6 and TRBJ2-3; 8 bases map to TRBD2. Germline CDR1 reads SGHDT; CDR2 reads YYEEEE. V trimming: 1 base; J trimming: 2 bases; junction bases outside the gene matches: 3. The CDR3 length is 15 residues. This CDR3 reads CASSLSSGPTDTQYF. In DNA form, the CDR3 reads TGTGCCAGCAGCTTGTCTAGCGGGCCCACAGATACGCAGTATTTT.

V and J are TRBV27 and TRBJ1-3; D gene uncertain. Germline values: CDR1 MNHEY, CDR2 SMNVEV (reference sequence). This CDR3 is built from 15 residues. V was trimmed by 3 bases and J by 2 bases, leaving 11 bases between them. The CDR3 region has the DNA TGTGCCAGCAGTTTGCGAACACTACCTGGAAACACCATATATTTT. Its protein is CASSLRTLPGNTIYF.

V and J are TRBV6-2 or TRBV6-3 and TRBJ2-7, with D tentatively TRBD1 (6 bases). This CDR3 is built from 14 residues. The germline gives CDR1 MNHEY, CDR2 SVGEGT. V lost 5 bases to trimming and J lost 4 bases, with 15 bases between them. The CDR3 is CASSDLQGRYEQYF. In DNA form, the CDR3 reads TGTGCCAGCAGTGACCTACAGGGTAGGTACGAGCAGTACTTC.